This T cell receptor beta chain was identified in a study of T cells after yellow fever vaccination. The V gene's germline CDR1 is SGHTA and CDR2 FQGTGA. This CDR3 is 14 amino acids long. Trimming cost V 3 bases and J 9 bases; bases outside gene matches: 6. There are a few counts of this clonotype. MiXCR, run by TCRdb on the 5' RACE reads, gives a single entry per CDR3 protein. The data contain 100,000 to 150,000 distinct CDR3 sequences, under 8.5% of them singletons. The V gene is TRBV7-3, the J gene TRBJ2-1; the match to TRBD2 covers 9 bases. The clonotype comes from a man between 18 and 29 years old who received the YFV17D yellow fever vaccine. Material: CD4+ T cells sorted from PBMCs, obtained 9 to 10 days after the first yellow fever vaccination. This CDR3 reads CASSFGGGAFEQFF. The CDR3 DNA is TGTGCCAGCAGCTTCGGCGGGGGGGCATTTGAGCAGTTCTTC.